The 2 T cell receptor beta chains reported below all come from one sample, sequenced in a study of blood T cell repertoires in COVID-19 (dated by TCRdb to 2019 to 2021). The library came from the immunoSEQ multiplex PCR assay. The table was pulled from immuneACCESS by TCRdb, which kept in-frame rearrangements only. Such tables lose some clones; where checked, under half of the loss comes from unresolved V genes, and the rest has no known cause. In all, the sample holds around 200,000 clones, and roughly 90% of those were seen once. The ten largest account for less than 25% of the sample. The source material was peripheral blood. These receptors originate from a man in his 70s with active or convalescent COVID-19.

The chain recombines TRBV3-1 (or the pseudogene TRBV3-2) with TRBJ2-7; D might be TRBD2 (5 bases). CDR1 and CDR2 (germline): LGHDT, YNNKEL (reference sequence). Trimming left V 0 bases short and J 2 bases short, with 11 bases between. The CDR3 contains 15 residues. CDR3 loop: CASSQDRGRAYEQYF. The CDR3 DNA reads TGTGCCAGCAGCCAAGATCGGGGAAGAGCCTACGAGCAGTACTTC.

The CDR3 spells CASSLGPRGLREKLFF. For the CDR3, the DNA is TGTGCCAGCAGCTTGGGCCCCAGGGGGCTTCGGGAAAAACTGTTTTTT. This chain connects TRBV5-5 to TRBJ1-4; TRBD1 matches 8 bases. The V gene's germline CDR1 is SGHKS and CDR2 YYEKEE (reference sequence). CDR3 length: 16 amino acids. V was clipped by 0 bases and J by 8 bases; unmatched bases: 9. Full variable domain (rest looked up from reference TRBV5-5 and TRBJ1-4): DAGVTQSPTHLIKTRGQQVTLRCSPISGHKSVSWYQQVLGQGPQFIFQYYEKEERGRGNFPDRFSARQFPNYSSELNVNALLLGDSALYLCASSLGPRGLREKLFFGSGTQLSVL.